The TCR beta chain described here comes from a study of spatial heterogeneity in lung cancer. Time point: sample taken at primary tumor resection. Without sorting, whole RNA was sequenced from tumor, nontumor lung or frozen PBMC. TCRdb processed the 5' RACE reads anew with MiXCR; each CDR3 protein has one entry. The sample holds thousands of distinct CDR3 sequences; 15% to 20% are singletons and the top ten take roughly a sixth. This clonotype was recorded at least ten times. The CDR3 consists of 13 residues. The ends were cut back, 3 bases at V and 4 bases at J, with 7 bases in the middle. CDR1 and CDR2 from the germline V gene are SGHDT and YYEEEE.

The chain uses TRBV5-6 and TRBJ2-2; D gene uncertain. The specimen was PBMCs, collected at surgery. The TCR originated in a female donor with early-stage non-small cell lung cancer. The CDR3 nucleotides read TGTGCCAGCAGCTACGGAGCCACCGGGGAGCTGTTTTTT. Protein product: CASSYGATGELFF.